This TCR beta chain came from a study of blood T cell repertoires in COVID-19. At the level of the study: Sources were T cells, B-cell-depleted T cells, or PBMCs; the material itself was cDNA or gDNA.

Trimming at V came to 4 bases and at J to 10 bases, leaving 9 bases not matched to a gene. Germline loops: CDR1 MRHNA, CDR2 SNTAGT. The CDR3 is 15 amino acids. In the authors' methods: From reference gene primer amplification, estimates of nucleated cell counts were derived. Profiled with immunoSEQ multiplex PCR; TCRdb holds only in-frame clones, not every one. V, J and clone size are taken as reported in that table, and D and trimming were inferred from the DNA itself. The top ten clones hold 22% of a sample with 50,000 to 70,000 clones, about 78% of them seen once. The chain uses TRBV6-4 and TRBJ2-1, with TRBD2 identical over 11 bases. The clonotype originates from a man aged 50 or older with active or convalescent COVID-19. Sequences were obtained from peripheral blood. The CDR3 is CASSALAGAVQEQFF. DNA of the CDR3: TGTGCCAGCAGTGCACTAGCGGGGGCGGTTCAGGAGCAGTTCTTC.